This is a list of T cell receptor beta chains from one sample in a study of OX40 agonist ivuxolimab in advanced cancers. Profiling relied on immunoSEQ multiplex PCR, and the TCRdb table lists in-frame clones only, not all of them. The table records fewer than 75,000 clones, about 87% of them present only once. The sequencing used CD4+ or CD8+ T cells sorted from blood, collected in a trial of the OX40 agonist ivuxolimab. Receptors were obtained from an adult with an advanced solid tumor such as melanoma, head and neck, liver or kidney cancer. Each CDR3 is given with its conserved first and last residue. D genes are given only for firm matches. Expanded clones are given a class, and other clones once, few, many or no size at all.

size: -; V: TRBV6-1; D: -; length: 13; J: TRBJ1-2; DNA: TGTGCCAGCAGTTTGTGGCGGAACTATGGCTACACCTTC; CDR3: CASSLWRNYGYTF
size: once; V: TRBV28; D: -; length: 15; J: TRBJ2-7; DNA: TGTGCCAGCAGTTTAGGGGTCCAAAGGGGCTACGAGCAGTACTTC; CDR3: CASSLGVQRGYEQYF
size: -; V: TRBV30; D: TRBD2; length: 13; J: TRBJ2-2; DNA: TGTGCCTTGGGACTAGCGGGAGCCGGGGAGCTGTTTTTT; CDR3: CALGLAGAGELFF
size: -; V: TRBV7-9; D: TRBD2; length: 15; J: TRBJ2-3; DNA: TGTGCCAGCAGCTTAGCGGCGGGAGGAACAGATACGCAGTATTTT; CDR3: CASSLAAGGTDTQYF
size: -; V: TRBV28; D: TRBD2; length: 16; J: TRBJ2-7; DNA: TGTGCCAGCAGTTCCCATCTAGCGGGAGGGCCCTACGAGCAGTACTTC; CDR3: CASSSHLAGGPYEQYF
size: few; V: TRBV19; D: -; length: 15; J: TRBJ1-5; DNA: TGTGCCAGTAGTATACAGGCGTCTGGGGGTCAGCCCCAGCATTTT; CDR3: CASSIQASGGQPQHF
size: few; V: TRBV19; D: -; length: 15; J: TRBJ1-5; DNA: TGTGCCAGTAGTATCGGAAGGGGTTCCAATCAGCCCCAGCATTTT; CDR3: CASSIGRGSNQPQHF
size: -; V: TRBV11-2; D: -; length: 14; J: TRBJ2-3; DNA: TGTGCCAGCACCTCCCGGACCCGCACAGATACGCAGTATTTT; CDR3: CASTSRTRTDTQYF
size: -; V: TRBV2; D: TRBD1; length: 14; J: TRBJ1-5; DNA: TGTGCCAGCAGCGATGGACAGGGTCGTCAGCCCCAGCATTTT; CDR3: CASSDGQGRQPQHF
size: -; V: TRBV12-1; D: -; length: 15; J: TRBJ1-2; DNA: TGTGCCAGCAGCTTTGATAACCCAGTTAACTATGGCTACACCTTC; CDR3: CASSFDNPVNYGYTF
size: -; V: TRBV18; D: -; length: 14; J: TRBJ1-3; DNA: TGTGCCAGCTCGGACACCCTGACTGGAAACACCATATATTTT; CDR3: CASSDTLTGNTIYF
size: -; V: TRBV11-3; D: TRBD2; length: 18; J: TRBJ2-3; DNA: TGTGCCAGCAGCTTAGCCCAACCGGGCCAGGGAGGGACAGATACGCAGTATTTT; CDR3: CASSLAQPGQGGTDTQYF
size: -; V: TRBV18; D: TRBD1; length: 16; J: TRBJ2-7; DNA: TGTGCCAGCTCACCACCCGGCCAGGGGGCAGGATACGAGCAGTACTTC; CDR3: CASSPPGQGAGYEQYF
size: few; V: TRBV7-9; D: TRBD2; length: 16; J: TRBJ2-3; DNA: TGTGCCAGCAGCACCGGGACTAGTATAGGTTCGGATACGCAGTATTTT; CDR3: CASSTGTSIGSDTQYF